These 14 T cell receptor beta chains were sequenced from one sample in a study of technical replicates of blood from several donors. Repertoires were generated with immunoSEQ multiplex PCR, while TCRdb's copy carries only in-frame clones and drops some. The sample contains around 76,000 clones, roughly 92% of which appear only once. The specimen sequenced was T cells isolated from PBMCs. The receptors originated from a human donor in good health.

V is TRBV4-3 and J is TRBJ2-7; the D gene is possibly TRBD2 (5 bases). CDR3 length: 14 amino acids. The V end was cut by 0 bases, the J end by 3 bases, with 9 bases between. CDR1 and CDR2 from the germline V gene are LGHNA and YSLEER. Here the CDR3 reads CASSQDETNYEQYF. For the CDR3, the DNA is TGCGCCAGCAGCCAAGACGAGACTAACTACGAGCAGTACTTC.

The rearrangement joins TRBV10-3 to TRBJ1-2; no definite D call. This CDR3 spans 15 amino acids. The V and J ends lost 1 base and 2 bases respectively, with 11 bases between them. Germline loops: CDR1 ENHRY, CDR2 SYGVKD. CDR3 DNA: TGTGCCATCAGTGAGTTCACAAACGCCAACTATGGCTACACCTTC. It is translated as CAISEFTNANYGYTF.

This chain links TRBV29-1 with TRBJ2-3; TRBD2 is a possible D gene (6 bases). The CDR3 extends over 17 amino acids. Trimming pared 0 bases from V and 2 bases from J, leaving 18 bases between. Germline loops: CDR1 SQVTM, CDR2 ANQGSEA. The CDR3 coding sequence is TGCAGCGTTGAAGATAAGAGGGGACTTATCCCCACAGATACGCAGTATTTT. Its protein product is CSVEDKRGLIPTDTQYF.

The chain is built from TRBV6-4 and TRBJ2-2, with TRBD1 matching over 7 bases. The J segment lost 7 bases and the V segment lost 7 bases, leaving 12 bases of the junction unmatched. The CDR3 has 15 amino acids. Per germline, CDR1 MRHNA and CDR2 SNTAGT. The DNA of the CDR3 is TGTGCCAGCACGTTAGCAGGGGGTAAGTGCGGGGAGCTGTTTTTT. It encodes CASTLAGGKCGELFF.

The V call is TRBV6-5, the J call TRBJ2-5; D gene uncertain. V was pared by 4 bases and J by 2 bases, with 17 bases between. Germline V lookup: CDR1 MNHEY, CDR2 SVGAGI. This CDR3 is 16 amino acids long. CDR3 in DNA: TGTGCCAGCAGTTCGATAGTAACAGCCTTTCAAGAGACCCAGTACTTC. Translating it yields CASSSIVTAFQETQYF.

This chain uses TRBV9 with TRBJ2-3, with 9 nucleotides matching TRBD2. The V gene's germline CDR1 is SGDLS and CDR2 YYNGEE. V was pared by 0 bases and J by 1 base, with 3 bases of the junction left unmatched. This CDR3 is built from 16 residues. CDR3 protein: CASSVARTSGTDTQYF. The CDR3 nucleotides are TGTGCCAGCAGCGTAGCCCGGACTAGCGGCACAGATACGCAGTATTTT.

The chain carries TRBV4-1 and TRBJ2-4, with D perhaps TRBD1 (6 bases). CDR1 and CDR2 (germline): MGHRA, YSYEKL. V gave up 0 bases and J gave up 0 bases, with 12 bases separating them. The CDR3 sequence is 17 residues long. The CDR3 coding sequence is TGCGCCAGCAGCCAAGACTTACAGGGAGAAGCCAAAAACATTCAGTACTTC. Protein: CASSQDLQGEAKNIQYF.

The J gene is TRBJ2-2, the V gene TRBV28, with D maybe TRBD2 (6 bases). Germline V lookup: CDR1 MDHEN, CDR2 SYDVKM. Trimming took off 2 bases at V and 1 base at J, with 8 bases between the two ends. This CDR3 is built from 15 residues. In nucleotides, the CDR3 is TGTGCCAGCAGTTTAAGTAGCGGGAACACCGGGGAGCTGTTTTTT. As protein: CASSLSSGNTGELFF.

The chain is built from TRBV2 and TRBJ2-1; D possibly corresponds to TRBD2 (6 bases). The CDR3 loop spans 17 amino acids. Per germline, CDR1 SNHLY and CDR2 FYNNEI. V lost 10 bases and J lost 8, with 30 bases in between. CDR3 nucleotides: TGTGCCACTCAGAAGGGCCCCGGGATCAGGGAGGTCGATGAGCAGTTCTTC. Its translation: CATQKGPGIREVDEQFF.

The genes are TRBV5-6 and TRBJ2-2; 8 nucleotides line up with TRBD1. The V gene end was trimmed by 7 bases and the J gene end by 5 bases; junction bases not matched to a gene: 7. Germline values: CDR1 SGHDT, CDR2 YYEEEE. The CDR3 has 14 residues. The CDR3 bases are TGTGCCAGCCAACAGGGGGTCCAGACCGGGGAGCTGTTTTTT. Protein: CASQQGVQTGELFF.

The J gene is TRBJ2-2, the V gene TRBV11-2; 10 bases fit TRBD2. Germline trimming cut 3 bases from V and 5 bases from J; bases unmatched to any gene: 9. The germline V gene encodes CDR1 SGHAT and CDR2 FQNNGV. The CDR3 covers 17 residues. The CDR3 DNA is TGTGCCAGCAGCTTTGATGGGCTAGCGGGAGTTACCGGGGAGCTGTTTTTT. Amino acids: CASSFDGLAGVTGELFF.

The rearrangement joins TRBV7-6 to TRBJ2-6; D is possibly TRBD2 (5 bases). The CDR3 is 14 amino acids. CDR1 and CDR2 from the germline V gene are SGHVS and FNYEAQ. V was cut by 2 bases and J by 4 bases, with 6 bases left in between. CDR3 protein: CASSLTRGANVLTF. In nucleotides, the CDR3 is TGTGCCAGCAGCTTAACTAGAGGGGCCAACGTCCTGACTTTC.

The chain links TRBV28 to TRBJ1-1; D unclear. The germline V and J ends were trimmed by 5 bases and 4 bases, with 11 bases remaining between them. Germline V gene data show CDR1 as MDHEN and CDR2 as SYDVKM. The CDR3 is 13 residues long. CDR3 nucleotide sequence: TGTGCCAGCAGTCCCCCGGTTGGCACTGAAGCTTTCTTT. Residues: CASSPPVGTEAFF.

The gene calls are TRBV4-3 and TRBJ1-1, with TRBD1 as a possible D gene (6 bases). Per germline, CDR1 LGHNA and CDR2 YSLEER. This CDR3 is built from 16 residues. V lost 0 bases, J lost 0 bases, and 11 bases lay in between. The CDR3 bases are TGCGCCAGCAGCCAAGAGTTCTACAGGGTGAACACTGAAGCTTTCTTT. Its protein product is CASSQEFYRVNTEAFF.